Below are 22 T cell receptor beta chains sequenced from a single sample in a study of blood T cell repertoires in COVID-19 (TCRdb year 2020). Receptor libraries were prepared by the immunoSEQ multiplex PCR assay. The source is immuneACCESS, and TCRdb retained only in-frame sequences with V and J called. Part of the clones is not carried over; for the studies checked, unresolved V genes explain less than half of this, and the remainder is unexplained. This sample holds 25,000 to 35,000 clones; approximately 86% were observed only once. The ten largest clones take up more than 10% of the sample. Sample: peripheral blood. The receptors originated from a human donor in a cohort sampled during active COVID-19. The donor label of this sample is uncertain.

The count of this clone is one. The chain combines TRBV19 with TRBJ2-1; D might be TRBD2 (6 bases). The CDR3 spans 16 residues. Trimming pared 0 bases from V and 0 bases from J, leaving 9 bases between. Germline V gene data show CDR1 as LNHDA and CDR2 as SQIVND (reference sequence). The DNA of the CDR3 is TGTGCCAGTAGTATAGAGCGGGGAGGCTCCTACAATGAGCAGTTCTTC. Amino acids: CASSIERGGSYNEQFF.

This clone has just a few counts. The chain recombines TRBV5-6 with TRBJ2-3; 9 bases are shared with TRBD1. This CDR3 comprises 15 residues. The germline V gene has CDR1 SGHDT and CDR2 YYEEEE. Trimming at V came to 0 bases and at J to 5 bases, leaving 4 bases not matched to a gene. The CDR3 region has the DNA TGTGCCAGCAGCTTGGGGGGACAGGGCTTAGATACGCAGTATTTT. This sequence encodes CASSLGGQGLDTQYF.

The chain recombines TRBV5-4 with TRBJ2-1, with D maybe TRBD1 (7 bases). Deletions cut 4 bases from V and 7 bases from J, with 18 bases between. The V gene's germline CDR1 is SGHNT and CDR2 YYREEE (reference sequence). The CDR3 totals 15 residues. The DNA of the CDR3 is TGTGCCAGCAGCCTGGAGGGGGCTCGGGGGAATGAGCAGTTCTTC. Translated: CASSLEGARGNEQFF.

The V call is TRBV5-1, the J call TRBJ2-4, with D tentatively TRBD1 (5 bases). This CDR3 is built from 16 residues. Trimming cost V 1 base and J 0 bases, with 11 bases left between them. Germline lookup yields CDR1 SGHRS and CDR2 YFSETQ. The CDR3 protein is CASSLFPTGAKNIQYF. In DNA, the CDR3 is TGCGCCAGCAGCTTGTTTCCAACAGGAGCCAAAAACATTCAGTACTTC.

The V call is TRBV10-2, the J call TRBJ2-1; 9 bases fit TRBD1. The V gene's germline CDR1 is WSHSY and CDR2 SAAADI. After removal of 5 bases from V and 8 bases from J, the junction contained 7 bases not matched to a gene. The CDR3 loop spans 14 amino acids. This chain's CDR3 is CASSLLGQGHEQFF. CDR3 DNA sequence: TGCGCCAGCAGTTTATTGGGACAGGGACATGAGCAGTTCTTC.

This rearrangement joins TRBV5-1 to TRBJ1-4; D remains ambiguous. CDR1 SGHRS and CDR2 YFSETQ come from the germline V gene. The CDR3 loop spans 15 amino acids. V lost 4 bases and J lost 4, with 14 bases in between. CDR3 DNA sequence: TGCGCCAGCAGCCTAGGTCCCTCGGGTAATGAAAAACTGTTTTTT. Translation gives CASSLGPSGNEKLFF.

This chain uses TRBV7-2 with TRBJ1-4; TRBD1 matches at 7 bases. Germline CDR1 reads SGHTA; CDR2 reads FQGNSA. The CDR3 loop spans 15 amino acids. Trimming cost V 6 bases and J 3 bases; bases outside gene matches: 7. CDR3 sequence (DNA): TGTGCCAGCAGTTTCCACAGGGGTCCTAATGAAAAACTGTTTTTT. Translation: CASSFHRGPNEKLFF.

The chain has TRBV2 and TRBJ1-5, with 9 bases that match TRBD1. The junction had 6 bases not matched to a gene; V was cut back by 6 bases and J by 6 bases. Germline V CDR1 and CDR2: SNHLY, FYNNEI. The CDR3 is made up of 14 amino acids. CDR3 nucleotides: TGTGCCAGCAGCCGGGACAGGGCGGGTCAGCCCCAGCATTTT. It specifies CASSRDRAGQPQHF.

The chain combines TRBV5-1 with TRBJ2-3; D is possibly TRBD1 (6 bases). Trimming stripped 3 bases from V and 1 base from J, with 6 bases between. The CDR3 is 13 residues long. Germline V gene sequence: CDR1 SGHRS, CDR2 YFSETQ. As DNA, the CDR3 is TGCGCCAGCAGCTCAGGGGGCACAGATACGCAGTATTTT. Residues: CASSSGGTDTQYF.

The chain recombines TRBV2 with TRBJ2-3, with a tentative D call TRBD2 (6 bases). CDR3 length: 14 residues. Trimming stripped 6 bases from V and 3 bases from J, with 13 bases between. CDR1 is SNHLY, CDR2 FYNNEI, per germline. CDR3: CASSRDSGTDTQYF. The CDR3 DNA sequence: TGTGCCAGCAGCCGGGACTCAGGGACAGATACGCAGTATTTT.

The V and J genes are TRBV27 and TRBJ2-1; no definite D call. Per the germline V gene, CDR1 is MNHEY and CDR2 is SMNVEV (reference sequence). CDR3 size: 15 residues. V was trimmed by 4 bases and J by 0 bases, leaving 10 bases between them. CDR3: CASSSYRSSYNEQFF. The DNA for the CDR3 is TGTGCCAGCAGTTCGTACAGAAGCTCCTACAATGAGCAGTTCTTC.

The rearrangement joins TRBV3-1 (or the pseudogene TRBV3-2) to TRBJ1-3; possibly TRBD1 for D (6 bases). CDR3 length equals 12 residues. Germline CDR1 is LGHDT and CDR2 is YNNKEL (reference sequence). The V end was cut by 8 bases, the J end by 4 bases, with 9 bases between. The CDR3 DNA reads TGTGCCAGCTCAGGGGAAGGAAACACCATATATTTT. Protein product: CASSGEGNTIYF.

This clone was detected a few times. V usage is TRBV6-1 and J usage is TRBJ2-5; D perhaps matches TRBD1 (5 bases). V lost 0 bases and J 1 base, leaving 12 bases between the germline ends. This CDR3 region has 16 residues. Per the germline V gene, CDR1 is MNHNS and CDR2 is SASEGT. The CDR3 loop is CASSEAWGRTQETQYF. The CDR3 DNA sequence: TGTGCCAGCAGTGAAGCGTGGGGCCGAACCCAAGAGACCCAGTACTTC.

The rearrangement uses TRBV27 and TRBJ2-1; D is perhaps TRBD1 (5 bases). The germline CDR1 and CDR2 sequences are MNHEY and SMNVEV (reference sequence). V lost 7 bases and J lost 2, with 15 bases in between. The CDR3 is 15 amino acids. CDR3 DNA sequence: TGTGCCAGCATCGTTTCAGGGAAGACCTACAATGAGCAGTTCTTC. Its protein is CASIVSGKTYNEQFF.

V gene TRBV2 combines with J gene TRBJ1-3, with 7 bases matching TRBD1. V was clipped by 5 bases and J by 2 bases; unmatched bases: 6. Germline CDR1 and CDR2: SNHLY and FYNNEI. The CDR3 spans 15 residues. The DNA of the CDR3 is TGTGCCAGCAGTCAACGACAGGGCCCTGGAAACACCATATATTTT. Translating it yields CASSQRQGPGNTIYF.

V is TRBV7-9 and J is TRBJ2-1, with D perhaps TRBD1 (6 bases). V was cut by 5 bases and J by 7 bases, with 21 bases left in between. The CDR3 is 16 residues long. CDR1 and CDR2 (germline): SEHNR, FQNEAQ (reference sequence). The CDR3 nucleotides are TGTGCCAGCAGCCATACAGGGCCCAGTGCCAGAAATGAGCAGTTCTTC. As protein: CASSHTGPSARNEQFF.

The chain's CDR3 is CASSAGLAGARETQYF. DNA for the CDR3: TGTGCCAGCAGCGCGGGACTAGCGGGAGCCCGAGAGACCCAGTACTTC. The V and J genes are TRBV11-3 and TRBJ2-5, with 14 bases aligning to TRBD2. In germline, CDR1 is SGHNT, CDR2 YENEEA. The ends lost 5 bases at V and 4 bases at J; junction bases unmatched: 6. The CDR3 consists of 16 residues.

V gene TRBV4-2 combines with J gene TRBJ2-1; 8 positions agree with TRBD2. With 1 base clipped from V and 9 bases from J, the junction kept 5 bases outside the gene matches. Looked up from germline, CDR1 is LGHNA and CDR2 is YNFKEQ. The CDR3 is 14 residues long. The CDR3 region has the DNA TGTGCCAGCAGCCAAGTCATGCTAGCGGGTGAGCAGTTCTTC. Its translation is CASSQVMLAGEQFF.

V and J are TRBV21-1 and TRBJ2-3; TRBD2, the table's D call, was not compared with the DNA. TRBV21-1 is assigned pseudogene status. The CDR3 has 14 amino acids. The CDR3 nucleotides read TGTGCCAGCAGCAAAGTGGCGTGCGGAGATACGCAGTATTTT. This translates into CASSKVACGDTQYF.

For the CDR3, the DNA is TGTGCCAGCAGTGAAGACAAAATCTACGAGCAGTACTTC. This sequence encodes CASSEDKIYEQYF. The chain uses TRBV6-1 and TRBJ2-7; no reliable D call. Trimming removed 1 base from V and 3 bases from J, with 7 bases in between. This CDR3 spans 13 amino acids. CDR1 is MNHNS, CDR2 SASEGT, per germline.

The gene calls are TRBV4-1 and TRBJ2-2, with D tentatively TRBD2 (6 bases). In germline, CDR1 is MGHRA, CDR2 YSYEKL. Trimming removed 5 bases at V and 1 base at J, with 11 bases between. CDR3 size: 15 residues. CDR3 DNA sequence: TGCGCCAGCAGCTCCGCTAGCGTGAACACCGGGGAGCTGTTTTTT. It translates to CASSSASVNTGELFF.

In this sample, this clone turned up a few times. The chain joins TRBV15 to TRBJ1-5, with 11 nucleotides matching TRBD1. J was trimmed by 2 bases and V by 3 bases; bases with no gene match: 3. The CDR3 length is 16 residues. The germline V gene encodes CDR1 LNHNV and CDR2 YYDKDF (reference sequence). CDR3 nucleotides: TGTGCCACCAGCAGTGGACAGGGGGCCCGCAATCAGCCCCAGCATTTT. It specifies CATSSGQGARNQPQHF.